The 20 T cell receptor beta chains given below trace back to one sample, sequenced in a study of OX40 agonist ivuxolimab in advanced cancers. Data came from immunoSEQ multiplex PCR; TCRdb stores just in-frame clones and leaves some out. The data contain just over 50,000 clones, 60% to 80% of them singletons. The sequenced sample was CD4+ or CD8+ T cells sorted from blood, obtained in a trial of the OX40 agonist ivuxolimab. Receptors were obtained from an adult with an advanced solid tumor such as melanoma, head and neck, liver or kidney cancer.

V is TRBV28 and J is TRBJ1-1, with TRBD1 matching 8 bases. This CDR3 comprises 15 residues. Looked up from germline, CDR1 is MDHEN and CDR2 is SYDVKM. The V and J ends lost 4 bases and 6 bases, in that order; junction bases with no gene match: 10. This chain's CDR3 is CASSSSTGAGAEAFF. CDR3 nucleotide sequence: TGTGCCAGCAGTTCGTCGACAGGGGCAGGAGCTGAAGCTTTCTTT.

V and J are TRBV6-6 and TRBJ1-1, with unresolved D. Trimming took 6 bases from V and 5 from J, leaving 13 bases between them. CDR3 size: 13 residues. CDR1 and CDR2 from the germline V gene are MNHNY and SVGAGI (reference sequence). The CDR3 region is CASRWGGRTEAFF. DNA for the CDR3: TGTGCCAGCAGGTGGGGAGGGAGGACTGAAGCTTTCTTT.

This chain joins TRBV5-1 and TRBJ2-6, with D maybe TRBD1 (6 bases). V was shortened by 2 bases and J by 1 base, with 10 bases between the two germline ends. CDR1 SGHRS and CDR2 YFSETQ come from the germline V gene. This CDR3 has 16 residues. The CDR3, as DNA: TGCGCCAGCAGCTTCAACAGGGTTTCTGGGGCCAACGTCCTGACTTTC. Protein sequence: CASSFNRVSGANVLTF.

The gene calls are TRBV29-1 and TRBJ2-7; D not resolved. This CDR3 region has 14 residues. Trimming removed 0 bases at V and 7 bases at J, with 16 bases between. Germline V lookup: CDR1 SQVTM, CDR2 ANQGSEA. The DNA for the CDR3 is TGCAGCGTTGAAGAAGGCCACGCGGTTGGTGAGCAGTACTTC. Amino acid sequence: CSVEEGHAVGEQYF.

This clone was counted only a few times. The V gene is TRBV15, the J gene TRBJ1-1; perhaps TRBD1 as D (5 bases). The V end was cut by 3 bases, the J end by 3 bases, with 11 bases between. Germline CDR1 is LNHNV and CDR2 is YYDKDF (reference sequence). CDR3 length equals 14 residues. This CDR3 reads CATSSPGQYTEAFF. As DNA, the CDR3 is TGTGCCACCAGCAGTCCCGGACAATACACTGAAGCTTTCTTT.

The rearrangement joins TRBV2 to TRBJ2-7; 12 bases are a match to TRBD1. The CDR3 is made up of 15 amino acids. In germline, CDR1 is SNHLY, CDR2 FYNNEI. The V gene end was trimmed by 7 bases and the J gene end by 6 bases; junction bases not matched to a gene: 10. CDR3 nucleotides: TGTGCCAGCAAACCGTGGATGGGACAGGGGGCCGAGCAGTACTTC. Translated, it gives CASKPWMGQGAEQYF.

This sequence joins TRBV6-5 and TRBJ1-6; no clear D gene. Germline V gives CDR1 MNHEY, CDR2 SVGAGI. The CDR3 is made up of 15 amino acids. Trimming stripped 0 bases from V and 7 bases from J, with 10 bases between. CDR3 coding DNA: TGTGCCAGCAGTTACTCGACACTAATCAATTCACCCCTCCACTTT. It specifies CASSYSTLINSPLHF.

The chain combines TRBV2 with TRBJ1-2, with D possibly TRBD1 on 5 matching bases. Trimming stripped 7 bases from V and 5 bases from J, with 14 bases between. This CDR3 is built from 13 residues. Germline CDR1 and CDR2: SNHLY and FYNNEI. CDR3 nucleotide sequence: TGTGCCAGCACCCGAGGGGTCATTTATGGCTACACCTTC. This gives the protein CASTRGVIYGYTF. The full variable domain, rest sourced from reference TRBV2 and TRBJ1-2, is EPEVTQTPSHQVTQMGQEVILRCVPISNHLYFYWYRQILGQKVEFLVSFYNNEISEKSEIFDDQFSVERPDGSNFTLKIRSTKLEDSAMYFCASTRGVIYGYTFGSGTRLTVV.

The chain has TRBV2 and TRBJ2-3; D unresolved. CDR1 SNHLY and CDR2 FYNNEI come from the germline V gene. V gave up 4 bases and J gave up 7 bases, with 6 bases separating them. The CDR3 runs 11 residues. The CDR3 coding sequence is TGTGCCAGCAGTGTTGTATATACGCAGTATTTT. This sequence encodes CASSVVYTQYF.

This chain uses TRBV28 with TRBJ2-3, with D perhaps TRBD2 (5 bases). Germline lookup yields CDR1 MDHEN and CDR2 SYDVKM. Trimming cost V 3 bases and J 0 bases, with 10 bases left between them. The CDR3 is 15 amino acids. The CDR3 is CASSFWRTSTDTQYF. The CDR3 region has the DNA TGTGCCAGCAGTTTCTGGCGGACTAGCACAGATACGCAGTATTTT.

The CDR3 is CAISESGQPQHF. The CDR3 DNA sequence: TGTGCCATCAGTGAGTCCGGGCAGCCCCAGCATTTT. J is TRBJ1-5 and V is TRBV10-3; D is uncertain. Between the trimmed V and J ends, which lost 0 bases and 7 bases, there was a span of 4 bases. In germline, CDR1 is ENHRY, CDR2 SYGVKD. The CDR3 consists of 12 residues.

The gene calls are TRBV2 and TRBJ2-4; no firm D call. CDR3 length: 16 residues. V dropped 7 bases and J dropped 3 bases, with 19 bases sitting between them. In germline, CDR1 is SNHLY, CDR2 FYNNEI. As DNA, the CDR3 is TGTGCCAGCAAAAAGGGCAATCTTTTAGGCAAAAACATTCAGTACTTC. Residues: CASKKGNLLGKNIQYF.

This chain connects TRBV5-1 to TRBJ2-4; the match to TRBD2 covers 9 bases. Germline V gene sequence: CDR1 SGHRS, CDR2 YFSETQ. The CDR3 has 18 residues. The junction had 8 bases not matched to a gene; V was cut back by 1 base and J by 0 bases. CDR3 bases: TGCGCCAGCAGCTTGAATCGGGTAGCGGGAGTAGCCAAAAACATTCAGTACTTC. This sequence encodes CASSLNRVAGVAKNIQYF.

The table lists this clone with a few counts. V usage is TRBV19 and J usage is TRBJ1-5; D gene unclear. CDR1 is LNHDA and CDR2 is SQIVND in the germline V gene (reference sequence). The germline V and J ends were trimmed by 1 base and 2 bases, with 9 bases remaining between them. CDR3 length: 15 residues. This CDR3 reads CASSIARIRNQPQHF. The CDR3 bases are TGTGCCAGTAGTATAGCCCGGATCCGCAATCAGCCCCAGCATTTT.

V gene TRBV28 combines with J gene TRBJ1-6, with 7 bases that match TRBD1. CDR1 MDHEN and CDR2 SYDVKM come from the germline V gene. Trimming at V came to 3 bases and at J to 1 base, leaving 3 bases not matched to a gene. This CDR3 is 16 amino acids long. The CDR3 reads CASSFDRASYNSPLHF. The CDR3 bases are TGTGCCAGCAGTTTCGACAGGGCTTCCTATAATTCACCCCTCCACTTT.

V usage is TRBV7-3 and J usage is TRBJ1-1; D is ambiguous. V lost 5 bases, J lost 2 bases, and 9 bases lay in between. Germline V gene data show CDR1 as SGHTA and CDR2 as FQGTGA. The CDR3 contains 13 residues. The CDR3 bases are TGTGCCAGCAGCATTGGAATTAACACTGAAGCTTTCTTT. Translation gives CASSIGINTEAFF.

Comment on this clone: Other DNA sequences in the sample encode the same CDR3. The chain employs TRBV18 and TRBJ2-1; 15 positions match TRBD2. The ends lost 3 bases at V and 9 bases at J; junction bases unmatched: 3. From germline, CDR1 is KGHSH and CDR2 LQKENI. The length of the CDR3 is 15 residues. CDR3 in amino acids: CASSPPGLAGGEQFF. The DNA of the CDR3 is TGTGCCAGCTCACCTCCGGGACTAGCGGGAGGTGAGCAGTTCTTC.

This sequence joins TRBV11-3 and TRBJ2-2; TRBD2 might be the D (6 bases). This CDR3 is 16 amino acids long. Germline V gene sequence: CDR1 SGHNT, CDR2 YENEEA. V was cut by 0 bases and J by 4 bases, with 12 bases left in between. This chain's CDR3 is CASSLDRGFITGELFF. The CDR3 DNA reads as TGTGCCAGCAGCTTAGACCGGGGGTTTATCACCGGGGAGCTGTTTTTT.

CDR3: CASSSNIERTEAFF. The DNA for the CDR3 is TGTGCCAGCAGCTCAAATATAGAGAGAACTGAAGCTTTCTTT. This chain joins TRBV7-3 and TRBJ1-1; no reliable D call. Germline V CDR1 and CDR2: SGHTA, FQGTGA. CDR3 length equals 14 residues. Trimming took 4 bases from V and 5 from J, leaving 14 bases between them.

The chain combines TRBV2 with TRBJ1-1; 8 nucleotides line up with TRBD1. V lost 8 bases, J lost 4 bases, and 6 bases stayed unmatched. CDR3 length equals 13 residues. Germline CDR1 reads SNHLY; CDR2 reads FYNNEI. The CDR3 reads CASAGQGGTEAFF. For the CDR3, the DNA is TGTGCCAGCGCCGGACAGGGTGGCACTGAAGCTTTCTTT.